The TCR beta chain described here comes from a study of blood T cell repertoires in COVID-19. About the study: COVID-19 samples from acute and convalescent phases originated in the United States, Italy and Spain.

In the authors' methods: Amplified reference gene primers provided the basis for estimating nucleated cell counts. TCRdb's copy holds only in-frame clones and misses some; the assay was immunoSEQ multiplex PCR. V and J calls and clone size are copied from that table; D and trimming were computed from the DNA. This table holds around 60,000 clones, 75% to 95% found once. Sequenced input: peripheral blood. The sequence was collected from a woman of 80 years or more with active COVID-19.

CDR3 coding DNA: TGTGCCAGCAGAAAGCGGGGGGGGGAGCTGTTTTTT. The encoded protein is CASRKRGGELFF. This chain joins TRBV7-6 and TRBJ2-2, with 8 bases that match TRBD2. Germline V gene data show CDR1 as SGHVS and CDR2 as FNYEAQ. CDR3 length: 12 residues. With 6 bases clipped from V and 8 bases from J, the junction kept 2 bases outside the gene matches.